One sample yielded the 28 T cell receptor beta chains listed below, sequenced in a study of siplizumab effects on memory and regulatory T cells (dated by TCRdb to between 2017 and 2020). Receptors were amplified or captured by the immunoSEQ multiplex PCR assay. Entries here come from immuneACCESS through TCRdb and include only in-frame sequences with V and J called. Some clones fail to appear in such tables; in the studies checked, an unresolved V gene covers under half of the shortfall, and the cause of the remainder is unknown. The sample table shows around 77,000 clones, and 91% are seen once. Of the sample, approximately 29% is held by the ten largest clones. Specimen: CD8+ T cells sorted from blood. The receptors were gathered from a human donor in good health.

This chain links TRBV6-1 with TRBJ2-1; D perhaps matches TRBD2 (6 bases). Germline loops: CDR1 MNHNS, CDR2 SASEGT. The CDR3 covers 13 residues. V shed 6 bases and J shed 4 bases, with 10 bases lying between them. The CDR3 region is CASRATSYNEQFF. DNA for the CDR3: TGTGCCAGCAGGGCGACTAGTTACAATGAGCAGTTCTTC.

The V and J genes are TRBV6-6 and TRBJ2-7, with TRBD1 identical over 12 bases. Germline assignment: CDR1 MNHNY and CDR2 SVGAGI (reference sequence). This CDR3 contains 14 residues. Trimming at V came to 8 bases and at J to 7 bases, leaving 9 bases not matched to a gene. The CDR3 DNA is TGTGCCAGCGGACCGGGACAGGGGGCGGGGGAGCAGTACTTC. It encodes CASGPGQGAGEQYF.

This clone was observed once. The chain employs TRBV27 and TRBJ2-1; no definite D call. Germline V CDR1 and CDR2: MNHEY, SMNVEV (reference sequence). Trimming took 2 bases from V and 0 from J, leaving 8 bases between them. CDR3 size: 15 residues. The chain's CDR3 is CASSLGHSSYNEQFF. CDR3 DNA sequence: TGTGCCAGCAGTTTAGGGCACAGCTCCTACAATGAGCAGTTCTTC.

The chain uses TRBV27 and TRBJ1-1; D gene unclear. This CDR3 is 14 amino acids long. Trimming removed 6 bases at V and 0 bases at J, with 11 bases between. Germline V CDR1 and CDR2: MNHEY, SMNVEV (reference sequence). The chain's CDR3 is CASSLQRVNTEAFF. DNA for the CDR3: TGTGCCAGCAGCCTACAGCGGGTGAACACTGAAGCTTTCTTT.

This chain links TRBV5-4 with TRBJ2-1; maybe TRBD2 (5 bases). Trimming cost V 3 bases and J 1 base, with 11 bases left between them. Germline V gene sequence: CDR1 SGHNT, CDR2 YYREEE (reference sequence). This CDR3 region has 15 residues. CDR3 sequence: CASSWEFTSYNEQFF. CDR3 DNA: TGTGCCAGCAGCTGGGAGTTTACTTCCTACAATGAGCAGTTCTTC.

This clone was detected only once. CDR3 region: CASSLYPREQVTNVLTF. CDR3 nucleotide sequence: TGTGCCAGCAGCTTATACCCCAGGGAGCAGGTTACCAACGTCCTGACTTTC. The V call is TRBV7-9, the J call TRBJ2-6; D may correspond to TRBD1 or TRBD2 (5 bases each). The ends were cut back, 2 bases at V and 8 bases at J, with 19 bases in the middle. Germline assignment: CDR1 SEHNR and CDR2 FQNEAQ (reference sequence). This CDR3 contains 17 residues.

This chain links TRBV4-1 with TRBJ2-7; the match to TRBD2 covers 8 bases. Germline values: CDR1 MGHRA, CDR2 YSYEKL. The ends lost 0 bases at V and 0 bases at J; junction bases unmatched: 1. CDR3 size: 15 residues. CDR3 nucleotides: TGCGCCAGCAGCCAAGAACTAGCGGACTCCTACGAGCAGTACTTC. Translation: CASSQELADSYEQYF.

The CDR3 DNA is TGTGCCAGCTCACCTCAGGGGGGGTACAATGAGCAGTTCTTC. It translates to CASSPQGGYNEQFF. The rearrangement uses TRBV18 and TRBJ2-1; D tentatively reads TRBD1 or TRBD2 (7 bases each). Germline V gene sequence: CDR1 KGHSH, CDR2 LQKENI. The CDR3 spans 14 residues. V was shortened by 3 bases and J by 4 bases, with 10 bases between the two germline ends.

This sequence joins TRBV19 and TRBJ2-1, with 13 bases identical to TRBD2. The V and J ends lost 3 bases and 2 bases, in that order; junction bases with no gene match: 4. The CDR3 is 17 amino acids. Germline lookup yields CDR1 LNHDA and CDR2 SQIVND (reference sequence). CDR3 sequence reads: CASSIATSGRAYNEQFF. The CDR3 DNA is TGTGCCAGTAGTATCGCCACTAGCGGGAGGGCCTACAATGAGCAGTTCTTC.

The J gene is TRBJ1-6, the V gene TRBV27; D is possibly TRBD1 (5 bases). Germline loops: CDR1 MNHEY, CDR2 SMNVEV (reference sequence). Trimming left V 3 bases short and J 14 bases short, with 17 bases between. The CDR3 has 14 residues. CDR3 residues: CASSLMGLSMSLHF. CDR3 DNA: TGTGCCAGCAGTTTGATGGGGCTCTCGATGTCCCTCCACTTT.

This clone was detected once. V gene TRBV16 combines with J gene TRBJ2-1, with TRBD2 identical over 9 bases. Germline CDR1 reads KGHSY; CDR2 reads FQNENV. The CDR3 has 14 amino acids. Losses at the gene ends were 2 bases for V and 9 bases for J; bases not matched to a gene: 5. The CDR3 spells CASSQGASGVEQFF. The CDR3 DNA reads TGTGCCAGCAGCCAAGGTGCTAGCGGGGTTGAGCAGTTCTTC.

The gene calls are TRBV6-5 and TRBJ1-2; 7 positions match TRBD1. The length of the CDR3 is 13 residues. V dropped 6 bases and J dropped 7; count of bases not matched to a gene: 8. Germline CDR1 MNHEY, CDR2 SVGAGI. The DNA of the CDR3 is TGTGCCAGCAGAATACAGGGGACGAGTGGCTACACCTTC. Amino acids: CASRIQGTSGYTF.

This chain links TRBV27 with TRBJ1-2; D gene uncertain. Trimming left V 3 bases short and J 6 bases short, with 14 bases between. The CDR3 length is 14 residues. Germline V gene data show CDR1 as MNHEY and CDR2 as SMNVEV (reference sequence). The CDR3 DNA follows: TGTGCCAGCAGTTTGGGAGGGTTCGGCGATGGCTACACCTTC. Its protein product is CASSLGGFGDGYTF.

The chain uses TRBV11-2 and TRBJ2-7; 12 bases match TRBD2. Trimming at V came to 2 bases and at J to 4 bases, leaving 3 bases not matched to a gene. CDR3 length: 15 amino acids. In germline, CDR1 is SGHAT, CDR2 FQNNGV. CDR3 amino acids: CASSLLAGGLYEQYF. The CDR3 region has the DNA TGTGCCAGCAGCTTACTAGCGGGGGGGCTTTACGAGCAGTACTTC.

This chain joins TRBV5-1 and TRBJ2-7, with 8 bases fitting TRBD1. CDR3 size: 16 residues. The germline gives CDR1 SGHRS, CDR2 YFSETQ. V trimming: 0 bases; J trimming: 3 bases; junction bases outside the gene matches: 8. The CDR3 DNA follows: TGCGCCAGCAGCTTGGTCCGACAGGGGCGAGGCTACGAGCAGTACTTC. It codes for CASSLVRQGRGYEQYF.

The chain carries TRBV14 and TRBJ2-3; the D is unclear. CDR1 SGHDN and CDR2 FVKESK come from the germline V gene. This CDR3 spans 15 amino acids. With 6 bases removed from V and 2 bases from J, the gap between germline ends came to 15 bases. CDR3 protein: CASSALIGYTDTQYF. The DNA of the CDR3 is TGTGCCAGCAGTGCACTAATTGGATACACAGATACGCAGTATTTT.

The chain combines TRBV27 with TRBJ2-7, with D perhaps TRBD2 (6 bases). Germline CDR1 is MNHEY and CDR2 is SMNVEV (reference sequence). Trimming left V 10 bases short and J 2 bases short, with 12 bases between. The CDR3 loop spans 12 amino acids. The CDR3 nucleotides read TGTGCCACCTTCGGGACTCCCTACGAGCAGTACTTC. Translating gives CATFGTPYEQYF.

The chain recombines TRBV2 with TRBJ2-5; D remains unclear. CDR1 and CDR2 from the germline V gene are SNHLY and FYNNEI. The CDR3 spans 15 residues. V lost 6 bases and J lost 2, with 16 bases in between. The CDR3 region has the DNA TGTGCCAGCAGATACGTCCCATCAATTCAAGAGACCCAGTACTTC. Translation gives CASRYVPSIQETQYF.

The rearrangement links TRBV5-5 to TRBJ2-7; no clear D. This CDR3 has 15 residues. Trimming pared 0 bases from V and 3 bases from J, leaving 13 bases between. Germline loops: CDR1 SGHKS, CDR2 YYEKEE (reference sequence). This CDR3 is CASSLVTFQIYEQYF. The DNA of the CDR3 is TGTGCCAGCAGCTTGGTAACCTTCCAAATCTACGAGCAGTACTTC.

This rearrangement joins TRBV7-9 to TRBJ2-1; TRBD1 might be the D (5 bases). Trimming took off 7 bases at V and 4 bases at J, with 11 bases between the two ends. Germline loops: CDR1 SEHNR, CDR2 FQNEAQ (reference sequence). The CDR3 loop spans 13 amino acids. The CDR3 sequence is CASNPTEYNEQFF. The DNA for the CDR3 is TGTGCCAGCAACCCGACAGAGTACAATGAGCAGTTCTTC.

The gene calls are TRBV27 and TRBJ1-2, with 7 bases identical to TRBD1. Germline lookup yields CDR1 MNHEY and CDR2 SMNVEV (reference sequence). With V trimmed by 3 bases and J by 8 bases, 6 bases remained unmatched. The CDR3 contains 13 residues. CDR3 residues: CASSFQGGLGYTF. CDR3 nucleotide sequence: TGTGCCAGCAGTTTCCAGGGGGGCTTGGGCTACACCTTC.

The rearrangement links TRBV6-5 to TRBJ2-1; D gene uncertain. The CDR3 is 14 amino acids. The ends were cut back, 3 bases at V and 9 bases at J, with 15 bases in the middle. Germline V gene data show CDR1 as MNHEY and CDR2 as SVGAGI. The CDR3: CASSYGGTTSEQFF. CDR3 DNA: TGTGCCAGCAGTTATGGCGGAACTACAAGTGAGCAGTTCTTC.

The genes are TRBV5-1 and TRBJ1-2; no definite D call. CDR1 and CDR2 from the germline V gene are SGHRS and YFSETQ. The CDR3 length is 12 residues. V lost 3 bases, J lost 8 bases, and 11 bases lay in between. For the CDR3, the DNA is TGCGCCAGCAGCTCAACAAGCGGGGGCTACACCTTC. It is translated as CASSSTSGGYTF.

In this sample, this clone turned up once. The rearrangement links TRBV7-9 to TRBJ2-1; D possibly corresponds to TRBD2 (5 bases). Per the germline V gene, CDR1 is SEHNR and CDR2 is FQNEAQ (reference sequence). V was cut by 1 base and J by 2 bases, with 12 bases left in between. This CDR3 contains 16 residues. The CDR3 sequence is CASSLVGGATYNEQFF. For the CDR3, the DNA is TGTGCCAGCAGCTTAGTTGGAGGAGCAACCTACAATGAGCAGTTCTTC.

This clone was observed a handful of times. DNA for the CDR3: TGTGCCAGCAGTCACCCCGGCGCCGCGGTAAATTCACCCCTCCACTTT. It translates to CASSHPGAAVNSPLHF. V is TRBV27 and J is TRBJ1-6; no clear D. Trimming removed 5 bases at V and 7 bases at J, with 18 bases between. Germline-derived CDR1 and CDR2 are MNHEY and SMNVEV (reference sequence). The CDR3 runs to 16 residues.

This chain links TRBV7-2 with TRBJ2-5, with D unresolved. CDR1 and CDR2 from the germline V gene are SGHTA and FQGNSA. V was trimmed by 1 base and J by 2 bases, leaving 8 bases between them. This CDR3 is 14 amino acids long. CDR3 loop: CASSLGAGQETQYF. The CDR3 region has the DNA TGTGCCAGCAGCTTAGGAGCCGGACAAGAGACCCAGTACTTC.

The V call is TRBV7-8, the J call TRBJ1-1; D is unresolved. Trimming removed 3 bases at V and 1 base at J, with 9 bases between. The CDR3 is made up of 14 amino acids. Germline-derived CDR1 and CDR2 are SGHVS and FQNEAQ. CDR3 in amino acids: CASSFVDTNTEAFF. The DNA for the CDR3 is TGTGCCAGCAGCTTCGTAGACACGAACACTGAAGCTTTCTTT.

The V call is TRBV21-1, the J call TRBJ1-3. TRBV21-1 is recorded as a pseudogene. CDR3 length: 15 residues. The CDR3 reads CASSSGGLAGNTIYF. CDR3 bases: TGTGCCAGCAGTTCTGGAGGGCTGGCTGGAAACACCATATATTTT.